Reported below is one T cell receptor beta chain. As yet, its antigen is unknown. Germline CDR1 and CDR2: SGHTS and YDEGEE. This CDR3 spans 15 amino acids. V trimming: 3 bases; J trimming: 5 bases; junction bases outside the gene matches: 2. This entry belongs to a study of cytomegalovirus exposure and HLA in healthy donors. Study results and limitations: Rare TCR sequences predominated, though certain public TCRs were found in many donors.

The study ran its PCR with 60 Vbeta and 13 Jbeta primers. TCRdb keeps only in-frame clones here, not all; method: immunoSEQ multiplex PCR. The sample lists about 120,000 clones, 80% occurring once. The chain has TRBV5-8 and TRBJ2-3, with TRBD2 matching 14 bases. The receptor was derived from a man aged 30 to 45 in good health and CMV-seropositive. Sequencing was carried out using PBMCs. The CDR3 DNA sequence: TGTGCCAGCAGCTCCGGACTAGCGGGGGGAGATACGCAGTATTTT. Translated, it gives CASSSGLAGGDTQYF.